The 20 T cell receptor beta chains reported below all come from one sample, sequenced in a study of blood T cell repertoires in COVID-19. Only in-frame clones appear in the TCRdb table, and some are missing; sequencing was by immunoSEQ multiplex PCR. Of over 20,000 clones listed, about 91% were seen once; the top ten hold 6% to 8%. The sample taken for sequencing was peripheral blood. These receptors came from a man aged 70-80 years with active COVID-19.

This clone was seen only once. The V call is TRBV9, the J call TRBJ1-6; D is unclear. Germline V CDR1 and CDR2: SGDLS, YYNGEE. The CDR3 sequence is 16 residues long. Trimming removed 0 bases from V and 5 bases from J, with 12 bases in between. DNA for the CDR3: TGTGCCAGCAGCGTAGGGGTAGGAGCGGATAATTCACCCCTCCACTTT. Its protein is CASSVGVGADNSPLHF.

The rearrangement uses TRBV5-1 and TRBJ1-1; 7 nucleotides agree with TRBD1. CDR1 is SGHRS, CDR2 YFSETQ, per germline. CDR3 length: 15 residues. J lost 1 base, V lost 3 bases, and 6 bases had no gene match. The CDR3 sequence: CASSYSTGSNTEAFF. Here the CDR3 DNA reads TGCGCCAGCAGCTACTCGACAGGGTCGAACACTGAAGCTTTCTTT.

This sequence joins TRBV9 and TRBJ2-1; TRBD1 aligns across 7 bases. V gave up 4 bases and J gave up 8 bases; unmatched junction bases: 3. Germline loops: CDR1 SGDLS, CDR2 YYNGEE. The length of the CDR3 is 12 residues. The CDR3 region has the DNA TGTGCCAGCAGCAGGGGGCAGGATGAGCAGTTCTTC. It translates to CASSRGQDEQFF.

This chain uses TRBV7-8 with TRBJ2-7, with TRBD1 identical over 7 bases. Germline assignment: CDR1 SGHVS and CDR2 FQNEAQ. This CDR3 is 13 amino acids long. Trimming removed 5 bases from V and 2 bases from J; junction bases left unmatched: 3. This chain's CDR3 is CASSMGQPYEQYF. The CDR3 DNA follows: TGTGCCAGCAGCATGGGACAGCCCTACGAGCAGTACTTC.

The chain combines TRBV5-4 with TRBJ2-7; D call uncertain. The V end lost 0 bases, the J end lost 1 base, and 11 bases lay between the germline ends. The CDR3 runs to 15 residues. Germline CDR1 reads SGHNT; CDR2 reads YYREEE (reference sequence). DNA of the CDR3: TGTGCCAGCAGCTTGGCCGGCGGCGGATCCTACGAGCAGTACTTC. Its protein is CASSLAGGGSYEQYF.

The chain carries TRBV28 and TRBJ1-5; D gene unclear. From germline, CDR1 is MDHEN and CDR2 SYDVKM. V lost 3 bases to trimming and J lost 5 bases, with 11 bases between them. The CDR3 is 14 amino acids. CDR3 residues: CASSLSQYYQPQHF. The CDR3 bases are TGTGCCAGCAGTTTGTCACAGTATTATCAGCCCCAGCATTTT.

V gene TRBV5-6 combines with J gene TRBJ2-5; D is possibly TRBD1 (6 bases). V lost 0 bases to trimming and J lost 3 bases, with 12 bases between them. Germline-derived CDR1 and CDR2 are SGHDT and YYEEEE. The CDR3 loop spans 15 amino acids. The CDR3 DNA sequence: TGTGCCAGCAGCTTGGCCCGGACAGCCAAAGAGACCCAGTACTTC. It encodes CASSLARTAKETQYF.

The chain recombines TRBV19 with TRBJ1-1; TRBD1 matches at 8 bases. V shed 9 bases and J 5 bases; nucleotides not matched to a gene: 11. This CDR3 has 14 amino acids. The V gene's germline CDR1 is LNHDA and CDR2 SQIVND (reference sequence). In DNA, the CDR3 is TGTGCCAGCAGACCAGACAGGGGAGGGACTGAAGCTTTCTTT. It translates to CASRPDRGGTEAFF. The entire variable domain, with the rest obtained from reference TRBV19 and TRBJ1-1, is as follows: DGGITQSPKYLFRKEGQNVTLSCEQNLNHDAMYWYRQDPGQGLRLIYYSQIVNDFQKGDIAEGYSVSREKKESFPLTVTSAQKNPTAFYLCASRPDRGGTEAFFGQGTRLTVV.

This clone was detected a few times. The chain links TRBV2 to TRBJ2-7; 9 bases are a match to TRBD1. Germline V CDR1 and CDR2: SNHLY, FYNNEI. The CDR3 is 14 amino acids. V lost 5 bases, J lost 3 bases, and 5 bases stayed unmatched. DNA of the CDR3: TGTGCCAGCAGTTGGGGACAGGGAGGCTACGAGCAGTACTTC. This encodes CASSWGQGGYEQYF.

The gene calls are TRBV29-1 and TRBJ1-1; 8 bases line up with TRBD1. The CDR3 has 12 residues. The J segment lost 6 bases and the V segment lost 1 base, leaving 1 base of the junction unmatched. Germline CDR1 is SQVTM and CDR2 is ANQGSEA. CDR3 protein: CSVEGQGSEAFF. CDR3 DNA sequence: TGCAGCGTTGAAGGACAGGGGTCTGAAGCTTTCTTT.

V and J are TRBV7-9 and TRBJ1-2, with a tentative D call TRBD1 (5 bases). The germline V gene has CDR1 SEHNR and CDR2 FQNEAQ (reference sequence). V was clipped by 0 bases and J by 2 bases, with 13 bases between them. This CDR3 spans 16 amino acids. The CDR3 reads CASSLAGSAGNYGYTF. CDR3 bases: TGTGCCAGCAGCTTAGCGGGGTCGGCAGGGAACTATGGCTACACCTTC.

This rearrangement joins TRBV5-1 to TRBJ1-1; D not resolved. Germline V lookup: CDR1 SGHRS, CDR2 YFSETQ. With 4 bases removed from V and 7 bases from J, the gap between germline ends came to 11 bases. The CDR3 runs 12 residues. CDR3 amino acids: CASSPAGNEAFF. The DNA of the CDR3 is TGCGCCAGCAGCCCCGCCGGTAATGAAGCTTTCTTT.

The CDR3 DNA reads as TGTGCCAGCAGCACCACTTCGGGAGGCCCTTTTCAGTACTTC. This gives the protein CASSTTSGGPFQYF. The V gene is TRBV7-2, the J gene TRBJ2-4; 7 nucleotides match TRBD2. This CDR3 region has 14 residues. V lost 5 bases, J lost 11 bases, and 12 bases stayed unmatched. The germline gives CDR1 SGHTA, CDR2 FQGNSA.

This rearrangement joins TRBV2 to TRBJ1-5, with 10 bases matching TRBD1. This CDR3 is 15 amino acids long. CDR1 is SNHLY, CDR2 FYNNEI, per germline. Unmatched junction bases numbered 4, after V lost 1 base and J lost 7 bases. CDR3 bases: TGTGCCAGCAGTGAAGAGACAGGGGGCGGACAGCCCCAGCATTTT. This sequence encodes CASSEETGGGQPQHF.

This clone was picked up a small number of times. The rearrangement links TRBV7-6 to TRBJ2-7, with TRBD1 matching 8 bases. V shed 5 bases and J 6 bases; nucleotides not matched to a gene: 12. Germline values: CDR1 SGHVS, CDR2 FNYEAQ. The CDR3 has 15 residues. The CDR3 DNA reads TGTGCCAGCAGCCTGGAGACAGGGGCCTTCGGCGAGCAGTACTTC. This translates into CASSLETGAFGEQYF.

V usage is TRBV27 and J usage is TRBJ2-7; 12 bases are shared with TRBD2. The CDR3 has 15 residues. Per the germline V gene, CDR1 is MNHEY and CDR2 is SMNVEV (reference sequence). V was clipped by 4 bases and J by 6 bases; unmatched bases: 7. CDR3 nucleotide sequence: TGTGCCAGCAGTTCCCTAGCGGGAGGGTGGGGCGAGCAGTACTTC. Translated, it gives CASSSLAGGWGEQYF.

This rearrangement joins TRBV5-4 to TRBJ1-4; D remains unclear. V was trimmed by 2 bases and J by 8 bases, leaving 10 bases between them. The germline gives CDR1 SGHNT, CDR2 YYREEE (reference sequence). The CDR3 is 13 residues long. CDR3 coding DNA: TGTGCCAGCAGCTTCGGGGAACAAGAAAAACTGTTTTTT. This gives the protein CASSFGEQEKLFF.

This chain links TRBV11-2 with TRBJ2-7; 11 bases align to TRBD2. J was trimmed by 6 bases and V by 2 bases; bases with no gene match: 3. The CDR3 is 14 residues long. Germline CDR1 SGHAT, CDR2 FQNNGV. The CDR3 loop reads CASSLLLAGVEQYF. CDR3 nucleotide sequence: TGTGCCAGCAGCTTATTACTAGCGGGAGTCGAGCAGTACTTC.

This chain joins TRBV4-3 and TRBJ1-3; maybe TRBD1 (6 bases). Looked up from germline, CDR1 is LGHNA and CDR2 is YSLEER. The CDR3 has 14 residues. V gave up 1 base and J gave up 8 bases, with 12 bases separating them. In DNA, the CDR3 is TGCGCCAGCAGCCAAGCCCGGGGGGCAGACACCATATATTTT. It specifies CASSQARGADTIYF.

This chain uses TRBV19 with TRBJ2-7; possible D gene TRBD2, 5 bases. Germline V gene lookup returns CDR1 LNHDA and CDR2 SQIVND (reference sequence). This CDR3 is built from 14 residues. Deletions cut 3 bases from V and 5 bases from J, with 14 bases between. This CDR3 reads CASSIHLASDEQYF. The CDR3 bases are TGTGCCAGTAGTATTCATCTAGCTTCGGACGAGCAGTACTTC.